Listed below are T cell receptor beta chains from one sample, sequenced in a study of blood T cells in healthy people across ages. MiXCR, run by TCRdb on the 5' RACE reads, gives a single entry per CDR3 protein. This sample has some 700,000 distinct CDR3 sequences, with 43% found just once. What was sequenced was blood. All receptors come from a woman aged 55-69 years in good health. CDR3s include the opening cysteine and the closing phenylalanine or tryptophan. The order of the fields is V gene, J gene, CDR3 protein.

v_gene: TRBV6-5
j_gene: TRBJ2-1
CDR3aa: CASSRLAGFVHNEQFF

v_gene: TRBV24-1
j_gene: TRBJ1-1
CDR3aa: CATSDPTGKPFF

v_gene: TRBV6-5
j_gene: TRBJ2-1
CDR3aa: CASSREGLAGGNEQFF

v_gene: TRBV12-3/TRBV12-4
j_gene: TRBJ2-6
CDR3aa: CASSQGVYISGANVLTF

v_gene: TRBV12-3/TRBV12-4
j_gene: TRBJ2-5
CDR3aa: CASRQAPYNEQYF

v_gene: TRBV29-1
j_gene: TRBJ2-1
CDR3aa: CSGTGHIGNEQFF

v_gene: TRBV10-3
j_gene: TRBJ2-3
CDR3aa: CAISEVADTVKRTDTQYF

v_gene: TRBV5-1
j_gene: TRBJ2-7
CDR3aa: CASSLGEDEQYF

v_gene: TRBV7-2
j_gene: TRBJ2-2
CDR3aa: CASSLAVSGGVPGELFF

v_gene: TRBV20-1
j_gene: TRBJ1-5
CDR3aa: CSASLLGLDNQPQHF

v_gene: TRBV6-6
j_gene: TRBJ2-7
CDR3aa: CASSSGGAGYEQYF

v_gene: TRBV6-5
j_gene: TRBJ2-3
CDR3aa: CAARDGGTDTQYF

v_gene: TRBV6-2/TRBV6-3
j_gene: TRBJ2-7
CDR3aa: CASSVTGSYEQYF

v_gene: TRBV7-8
j_gene: TRBJ2-7
CDR3aa: CASRRTSSYEQYF

v_gene: TRBV7-2
j_gene: TRBJ2-5
CDR3aa: CASRRAGGRAVETQYF

v_gene: TRBV28
j_gene: TRBJ2-1
CDR3aa: CASSQREGQAEQFF

v_gene: TRBV7-7
j_gene: TRBJ2-5
CDR3aa: CASSEGPVGETQYF

v_gene: TRBV4-3
j_gene: TRBJ2-6
CDR3aa: CASSQGEGGNSGANVLTF

v_gene: TRBV5-1
j_gene: TRBJ2-3
CDR3aa: CASSNGQGPSTDTQYF